What follows are 25 T cell receptor beta chains derived from one specimen sequenced in a study of T-cell reconstitution after alpha-beta-depleted transplantation in children. A TCRbeta library incorporating unique molecular identifiers was prepared. MiXCR, applied by TCRdb to the PCR reads, yields one record per CDR3 protein. This sample has a few hundred thousand distinct CDR3 sequences, with 27% found just once. The sequences come from PBMCs, collected before TCRalphabeta/CD19-depleted stem cell transplant. These receptor sequences come from a boy less than two years old with Wiskott-Aldrich syndrome, due to receive a stem cell transplant.

The gene calls are TRBV7-2 and TRBJ1-1; D remains ambiguous. The CDR3 covers 14 residues. The V gene's germline CDR1 is SGHTA and CDR2 FQGNSA. V gave up 2 bases and J gave up 2 bases, with 9 bases separating them. The CDR3 DNA follows: TGTGCCAGCAGCTTATTGGTGCTAAACACTGAAGCTTTCTTT. It yields the protein CASSLLVLNTEAFF.

J is TRBJ2-3 and V is TRBV12-3 or TRBV12-4, with D possibly matching TRBD1 (5 bases). Trimming stripped 3 bases from V and 2 bases from J, with 12 bases between. This CDR3 has 15 residues. The CDR3 protein is CASSFSTENTDTQYF. The CDR3, as DNA: TGTGCCAGCAGTTTTTCGACAGAAAACACAGATACGCAGTATTTT.

This chain connects TRBV20-1 to TRBJ1-2; no reliable D call. Germline CDR1 and CDR2: DFQATT and SNEGSKA (reference sequence). CDR3 length: 12 residues. The V and J ends lost 2 bases and 1 base respectively, with 5 bases between them. CDR3 residues: CSARPVNYGYTF. DNA of the CDR3: TGCAGTGCTAGACCAGTTAACTATGGCTACACCTTC.

V is TRBV27 and J is TRBJ2-5; TRBD1 might be the D (6 bases). The CDR3 has 14 amino acids. The V end was cut by 8 bases, the J end by 5 bases, with 18 bases between. Germline lookup yields CDR1 MNHEY and CDR2 SMNVEV (reference sequence). The CDR3 DNA reads as TGTGCCAGCGGCGCACCACACAGGGTTGAGACCCAGTACTTC. This translates into CASGAPHRVETQYF.

This chain uses TRBV20-1 with TRBJ1-3; D remains ambiguous. From germline, CDR1 is DFQATT and CDR2 SNEGSKA (reference sequence). Deletions cut 0 bases from V and 4 bases from J, with 10 bases between. The CDR3 extends over 14 amino acids. CDR3 protein: CSAREGGSGNTIYF. CDR3 coding DNA: TGCAGTGCTAGAGAAGGCGGGAGCGGAAACACCATATATTTT.

J is TRBJ2-7 and V is TRBV5-1; D possibly corresponds to TRBD2 (6 bases). Germline loops: CDR1 SGHRS, CDR2 YFSETQ. The CDR3 length is 13 residues. The V gene lost 0 bases and the J gene lost 7 bases, with 11 bases spanning the gap. The CDR3 region has the DNA TGCGCCAGCAGCTTGGATTCGGGAGTTGAGCAGTACTTC. It codes for CASSLDSGVEQYF.

V is TRBV28 and J is TRBJ2-5; D not resolved. Germline CDR1 reads MDHEN; CDR2 reads SYDVKM. V lost 7 bases, J lost 1 base, and 10 bases lay in between. CDR3 length: 13 residues. CDR3 sequence reads: CASKRAAQETQYF. CDR3 nucleotides: TGTGCCAGCAAAAGAGCCGCCCAAGAGACCCAGTACTTC.

The chain combines TRBV12-3 or TRBV12-4 with TRBJ2-1; the match to TRBD2 covers 7 bases. The CDR3 covers 14 residues. Trimming removed 3 bases from V and 4 bases from J; junction bases left unmatched: 3. CDR3 sequence reads: CASSFILAYNEQFF. The DNA of the CDR3 is TGTGCCAGCAGTTTTATACTAGCGTACAATGAGCAGTTCTTC.

The chain uses TRBV6-1 and TRBJ2-6; 7 positions match TRBD2. The CDR3 totals 16 residues. Germline CDR1 is MNHNS and CDR2 is SASEGT. Trimming cost V 7 bases and J 1 base; bases outside gene matches: 7. CDR3 amino acids: CASTRGVSSGANVLTF. In nucleotides, the CDR3 is TGTGCCAGCACCCGGGGGGTTTCGTCTGGGGCCAACGTCCTGACTTTC.

This clonotype was seen only a few times. J is TRBJ2-1 and V is TRBV5-6; D call uncertain. Germline CDR1 and CDR2: SGHDT and YYEEEE. This CDR3 is 14 amino acids long. V was trimmed by 0 bases and J by 8 bases, leaving 12 bases between them. The CDR3 DNA sequence: TGTGCCAGCAGCTTGGGTATCCGGTTCCATGAGCAGTTCTTC. The encoded protein is CASSLGIRFHEQFF.

This clonotype was counted ten times or more. The chain carries TRBV5-5 and TRBJ1-6, with 8 bases identical to TRBD1. Trimming took 3 bases from V and 8 from J; bases not matched to a gene: 4. This CDR3 is built from 14 residues. Germline CDR1 reads SGHKS; CDR2 reads YYEKEE (reference sequence). Here the CDR3 DNA reads TGTGCCAGCAGCTACCAGGGGGCTGATTCACCCCTCCACTTT. It codes for CASSYQGADSPLHF.

The chain combines TRBV20-1 with TRBJ2-6; D may be TRBD1 (6 bases). There are 18 residues in the CDR3. From germline, CDR1 is DFQATT and CDR2 SNEGSKA (reference sequence). V was trimmed by 0 bases and J by 0 bases, leaving 15 bases between them. CDR3 in DNA: TGCAGTGCTAGAGATCTTCGCACAGGGACCTCTGGGGCCAACGTCCTGACTTTC. Translation gives CSARDLRTGTSGANVLTF.

The V call is TRBV2, the J call TRBJ1-5; the D is unclear. The CDR3 has 15 residues. The ends were cut back, 6 bases at V and 0 bases at J, with 12 bases in the middle. CDR1 and CDR2 from the germline V gene are SNHLY and FYNNEI. The CDR3 DNA reads TGTGCCAGCAGAGGGCACGTCTATAGCAATCAGCCCCAGCATTTT. Translating gives CASRGHVYSNQPQHF.

This clonotype has a single count. This CDR3 is CASSLVGGSNTEAFF. The CDR3 DNA sequence: TGTGCCAGCAGCTTAGTGGGGGGGAGCAACACTGAAGCTTTCTTT. The V gene is TRBV11-2, the J gene TRBJ1-1; D is possibly TRBD1 (5 bases). CDR3 length equals 15 residues. V lost 1 base and J lost 2, with 11 bases in between. Germline-derived CDR1 and CDR2 are SGHAT and FQNNGV.

The chain employs TRBV20-1 and TRBJ2-3; D is ambiguous. V gave up 5 bases and J gave up 2 bases, with 14 bases separating them. This CDR3 has 14 amino acids. Germline CDR1 DFQATT, CDR2 SNEGSKA (reference sequence). The CDR3 reads CSAAILDSTDTQYF. Here the CDR3 DNA reads TGCAGTGCTGCGATCCTCGACTCCACAGATACGCAGTATTTT.

This clonotype was recorded a few times. The chain has TRBV12-3 or TRBV12-4 and TRBJ2-1; D might be TRBD1 (6 bases). Trimming stripped 6 bases from V and 1 base from J, with 13 bases between. The CDR3 is made up of 15 amino acids. The CDR3 here is CASSLLQGSYNEQFF. The CDR3 DNA reads as TGTGCCAGCAGCTTACTACAGGGTTCCTACAATGAGCAGTTCTTC.

J is TRBJ2-3 and V is TRBV20-1; D ambiguous. CDR1 is DFQATT and CDR2 is SNEGSKA in the germline V gene (reference sequence). This CDR3 contains 13 residues. Trimming took off 5 bases at V and 2 bases at J, with 11 bases between the two ends. This CDR3 reads CSASRAYTDTQYF. CDR3 bases: TGCAGTGCTTCCCGGGCCTACACAGATACGCAGTATTTT.

The CDR3 spells CSARDLRVGTDTQYF. As DNA, the CDR3 is TGCAGTGCTAGAGATCTCAGGGTCGGCACAGATACGCAGTATTTT. The rearrangement uses TRBV20-1 and TRBJ2-3, with D maybe TRBD1 (5 bases). The CDR3 contains 15 residues. CDR1 is DFQATT and CDR2 is SNEGSKA in the germline V gene (reference sequence). V lost 0 bases and J 1 base, leaving 11 bases between the germline ends.

A single count supports this clonotype. CDR3 sequence reads: CASSSTGTSGRVSYNEQFF. The CDR3 coding sequence is TGTGCCAGCAGTTCTACCGGGACTAGCGGGAGGGTATCCTACAATGAGCAGTTCTTC. The chain has TRBV3-1 and TRBJ2-1; 16 bases are a match to TRBD2. The CDR3 is 19 amino acids. The germline CDR1 and CDR2 sequences are LGHDT and YNNKEL (reference sequence). Unmatched junction bases numbered 9, after V lost 6 bases and J lost 1 base.

This clonotype showed up just a few times. The chain joins TRBV14 to TRBJ2-1; tentative D call: TRBD2 (5 bases). The length of the CDR3 is 14 residues. The V end lost 3 bases, the J end lost 9 bases, and 15 bases lay between the germline ends. Germline V gene data show CDR1 as SGHDN and CDR2 as FVKESK. In DNA, the CDR3 is TGTGCCAGCAGCCAGGACTGGGCCACAGTTGAGCAGTTCTTC. This translates into CASSQDWATVEQFF.

The chain links TRBV12-3 or TRBV12-4 to TRBJ1-6; TRBD1 is a possible D gene (5 bases). V was clipped by 3 bases and J by 7 bases, with 13 bases between them. The CDR3 has 15 amino acids. The CDR3 DNA is TGTGCCAGCAGTTTTGGGGGGAATAGAAATTCACCCCTCCACTTT. Translation gives CASSFGGNRNSPLHF.

The chain carries TRBV7-9 and TRBJ2-3; TRBD2 aligns across 11 bases. The V segment lost 5 bases and the J segment 4 bases; nucleotides outside the gene matches: 8. Germline lookup yields CDR1 SEHNR and CDR2 FQNEAQ (reference sequence). This CDR3 spans 16 amino acids. CDR3 protein: CASSTLAGVWSDTQYF. Here the CDR3 DNA reads TGTGCCAGCAGCACACTAGCGGGAGTTTGGTCAGATACGCAGTATTTT.

This sequence joins TRBV9 and TRBJ1-1, with 7 positions matching TRBD1. V dropped 1 base and J dropped 6; count of bases not matched to a gene: 3. Germline V gene sequence: CDR1 SGDLS, CDR2 YYNGEE. The CDR3 is made up of 13 amino acids. The CDR3 loop is CASSVQGESEAFF. CDR3 bases: TGTGCCAGCAGCGTACAGGGGGAATCTGAAGCTTTCTTT.

This clonotype has just a few counts. V and J are TRBV5-1 and TRBJ1-5; D might be TRBD1 (6 bases). Deletions cut 5 bases from V and 4 bases from J, with 16 bases between. This CDR3 contains 15 residues. Per germline, CDR1 SGHRS and CDR2 YFSETQ. The CDR3 DNA reads as TGCGCCAGCAGTCAAGGAACAGGGAGAAATCAGCCCCAGCATTTT. This codes for CASSQGTGRNQPQHF.

This clonotype appeared a single time. CDR3 in amino acids: CASSREGNEKLFF. CDR3 coding DNA: TGCGCCAGCAGCAGGGAGGGTAATGAAAAACTGTTTTTT. The genes are TRBV5-1 and TRBJ1-4; D unclear. The CDR3 length is 13 residues. V gave up 4 bases and J gave up 4 bases, with 8 bases separating them. The V gene's germline CDR1 is SGHRS and CDR2 YFSETQ.